What follows are 22 T cell receptor beta chains derived from one specimen sequenced in a study of blood T cell repertoires in COVID-19. Profiled with immunoSEQ multiplex PCR; TCRdb holds only in-frame clones, not every one. The table includes around 280,000 clones, around 92% detected once. The sequenced material came from peripheral blood. These receptors originate from a woman in her 30s with COVID-19, enrolled during active disease.

This chain joins TRBV9 and TRBJ1-2; weak D call: TRBD1 (5 bases). The CDR3 has 14 residues. Germline CDR1 reads SGDLS; CDR2 reads YYNGEE. The V end lost 3 bases, the J end lost 4 bases, and 13 bases lay between the germline ends. CDR3 region: CASSGPGDGYGYTF. In DNA, the CDR3 is TGTGCCAGCAGCGGTCCGGGGGACGGCTATGGCTACACCTTC.

Only a few counts were recorded for this clone. Other DNA sequences from this sample encode an identical CDR3 as well. V is TRBV6-5 and J is TRBJ1-2; no clear D gene. The CDR3 has 12 residues. V was pared by 7 bases and J by 2 bases, with 8 bases between. Germline CDR1 and CDR2: MNHEY and SVGAGI. In nucleotides, the CDR3 is TGTGCCAGCAAGCGGGTAAACTATGGCTACACCTTC. Residues: CASKRVNYGYTF.

The chain carries TRBV6-5 and TRBJ2-7; 7 bases align to TRBD2. V was clipped by 0 bases and J by 2 bases; unmatched bases: 4. Germline V gene data show CDR1 as MNHEY and CDR2 as SVGAGI. This CDR3 contains 15 residues. As DNA, the CDR3 is TGTGCCAGCAGTTACTCTGCGGGGGAGGCCTACGAGCAGTACTTC. This gives the protein CASSYSAGEAYEQYF.

In this sample, this clone turned up once. This chain joins TRBV2 and TRBJ1-2, with TRBD1 identical over 8 bases. Germline-derived CDR1 and CDR2 are SNHLY and FYNNEI. The CDR3 covers 13 residues. V shed 10 bases and J 3 bases; nucleotides not matched to a gene: 7. The CDR3 protein is CANSGGSDYGYTF. Here the CDR3 DNA reads TGTGCCAATTCAGGGGGCTCGGACTATGGCTACACCTTC.

V is TRBV6-1 and J is TRBJ2-1, with TRBD2 matching 10 bases. The CDR3 loop spans 16 amino acids. CDR1 MNHNS and CDR2 SASEGT come from the germline V gene. Trimming at V came to 0 bases and at J to 3 bases, leaving 2 bases not matched to a gene. The CDR3 bases are TGTGCCAGCAGTGAAGCGCCTAGCGGGGGCTACAATGAGCAGTTCTTC. Amino acids: CASSEAPSGGYNEQFF.

This chain links TRBV30 with TRBJ1-1; possible D gene TRBD1, 6 bases. The CDR3 spans 11 residues. The germline gives CDR1 GTSNPN, CDR2 SVGIG (reference sequence). Trimming left V 5 bases short and J 8 bases short, with 12 bases between. The chain's CDR3 is CAWALGTEAFF. The DNA of the CDR3 is TGTGCCTGGGCATTGGGGACAGAAGCTTTCTTT.

This clone was found a few times. The chain joins TRBV6-5 to TRBJ2-1; D may be TRBD1 (5 bases). Per the germline V gene, CDR1 is MNHEY and CDR2 is SVGAGI. V was trimmed by 4 bases and J by 3 bases, leaving 10 bases between them. This CDR3 is 14 amino acids long. The CDR3 reads CASSWTRHYNEQFF. The CDR3 DNA follows: TGTGCCAGCAGTTGGACAAGACACTACAATGAGCAGTTCTTC.

The chain employs TRBV7-7 and TRBJ2-7, with TRBD1 as a possible D gene (5 bases). Trimming cost V 3 bases and J 5 bases, with 11 bases left between them. CDR1 SSHAT and CDR2 FNYEAQ come from the germline V gene (reference sequence). This CDR3 region has 13 residues. The CDR3 loop reads CASSFRIGDEQYF. CDR3 coding DNA: TGTGCCAGCAGCTTCCGTATAGGGGACGAGCAGTACTTC.

This chain links TRBV5-1 with TRBJ2-2; 10 bases match TRBD1. The CDR3 has 15 amino acids. Trimming cost V 6 bases and J 4 bases; bases outside gene matches: 6. The germline CDR1 and CDR2 sequences are SGHRS and YFSETQ. The CDR3 loop is CASTPGTGATGELFF. The CDR3 bases are TGCGCCAGCACCCCTGGGACAGGGGCCACCGGGGAGCTGTTTTTT.

The chain couples TRBV7-9 to TRBJ2-2; D is undetermined. V was shortened by 5 bases and J by 6 bases, with 13 bases between the two germline ends. Germline values: CDR1 SEHNR, CDR2 FQNEAQ (reference sequence). The CDR3 has 14 residues. The CDR3 is CASSHQLPAGELFF. Here the CDR3 DNA reads TGTGCCAGCAGCCACCAACTCCCCGCCGGGGAGCTGTTTTTT.

The chain joins TRBV4-1 to TRBJ1-2; TRBD1 agrees at 9 bases. The CDR3 loop spans 17 amino acids. The V gene end was trimmed by 1 base and the J gene end by 6 bases; junction bases not matched to a gene: 12. Germline loops: CDR1 MGHRA, CDR2 YSYEKL. The CDR3 DNA sequence: TGCGCCAGCAGCCAAGGGCTGGTAACAGGGGGCCTCCATGGCTACACCTTC. This translates into CASSQGLVTGGLHGYTF.

The V gene is TRBV24-1, the J gene TRBJ1-1, with 7 bases fitting TRBD1. J gave up 5 bases and V 10 bases, and 12 bases lay outside the gene matches. The CDR3 contains 14 residues. Germline CDR1 and CDR2: KGHDR and SFDVKD. The CDR3 coding sequence is TGTGCCACAAGACCGATCGGGGACAGTACTGAAGCTTTCTTT. It yields the protein CATRPIGDSTEAFF.

The genes are TRBV5-4 and TRBJ1-1; TRBD1 agrees at 7 bases. The junction had 11 bases not matched to a gene; V was cut back by 4 bases and J by 5 bases. The CDR3 has 15 residues. Germline V gene data show CDR1 as SGHNT and CDR2 as YYREEE (reference sequence). This chain's CDR3 is CASSRGDRGPTEAFF. CDR3 bases: TGTGCCAGCAGCCGAGGGGATAGGGGGCCTACTGAAGCTTTCTTT.

CDR3 sequence (DNA): TGTGCCAGCAGCTTGGGGGGGCTCGGAGAGACCCAGTACTTC. As protein: CASSLGGLGETQYF. This chain joins TRBV7-7 and TRBJ2-5; a weak D match, TRBD2 (7 bases). Trimming left V 3 bases short and J 4 bases short, with 12 bases between. Germline V lookup: CDR1 SSHAT, CDR2 FNYEAQ (reference sequence). The length of the CDR3 is 14 residues.

V gene TRBV6-5 combines with J gene TRBJ2-7; weak D call: TRBD2 (5 bases). Germline CDR1 is MNHEY and CDR2 is SVGAGI. Trimming pared 2 bases from V and 2 bases from J, leaving 10 bases between. The length of the CDR3 is 14 residues. DNA for the CDR3: TGTGCCAGCAGTTACAACGCGGGTACCTACGAGCAGTACTTC. Amino acid sequence: CASSYNAGTYEQYF.

V usage is TRBV2 and J usage is TRBJ2-7; 11 bases align to TRBD1. The CDR3 is 15 amino acids. V gave up 3 bases and J gave up 5 bases; unmatched junction bases: 6. The germline V gene has CDR1 SNHLY and CDR2 FYNNEI. The CDR3 DNA reads as TGTGCCAGCAGTGACAGGGACAGGGGGGTCCACGAGCAGTACTTC. Translation gives CASSDRDRGVHEQYF.

J is TRBJ2-1 and V is TRBV5-5; 15 bases are shared with TRBD2. From germline, CDR1 is SGHKS and CDR2 YYEKEE (reference sequence). The CDR3 has 16 amino acids. Unmatched junction bases numbered 6, after V lost 4 bases and J lost 7 bases. The CDR3 nucleotides are TGTGCCAGCAGCCCGGGACTAGCGGGGGGCGGTAATGAGCAGTTCTTC. Protein: CASSPGLAGGGNEQFF. The variable domain in full, completed from reference TRBV5-5 and TRBJ2-1, reads DAGVTQSPTHLIKTRGQQVTLRCSPISGHKSVSWYQQVLGQGPQFIFQYYEKEERGRGNFPDRFSARQFPNYSSELNVNALLLGDSALYLCASSPGLAGGGNEQFFGPGTRLTVL.

CDR3 in amino acids: CASSYEAAGFTDTQYF. The CDR3 DNA reads as TGTGCCAGCAGTTACGAGGCAGCTGGATTCACAGATACGCAGTATTTT. The chain recombines TRBV6-6 with TRBJ2-3; no reliable D call. In germline, CDR1 is MNHNY, CDR2 SVGAGI (reference sequence). V shed 2 bases and J shed 2 bases, with 14 bases lying between them. The CDR3 extends over 16 amino acids.

This chain connects TRBV6-5 to TRBJ2-5; 7 bases fit TRBD2. Germline CDR1 MNHEY, CDR2 SVGAGI. This CDR3 comprises 13 residues. The V segment lost 7 bases and the J segment 4 bases; nucleotides outside the gene matches: 6. CDR3: CASINGGGETQYF. The CDR3 DNA reads TGTGCCAGCATTAATGGGGGGGGAGAGACCCAGTACTTC.

The V and J genes are TRBV9 and TRBJ1-5; 8 positions match TRBD1. CDR1 and CDR2 from the germline V gene are SGDLS and YYNGEE. The trim removed 4 bases at V and 6 bases at J, leaving 21 bases unmatched. There are 19 residues in the CDR3. Here the CDR3 reads CASSPTSHRGQGMGQPQHF. The CDR3 coding sequence is TGTGCCAGCAGCCCAACTTCACACCGAGGACAGGGAATGGGTCAGCCCCAGCATTTT.

The CDR3 region is CASSPPTGGNGYTF. As DNA, the CDR3 is TGCGCCAGCAGCCCCCCGACAGGGGGGAATGGCTACACCTTC. This chain connects TRBV5-1 to TRBJ1-2, with TRBD1 matching 9 bases. Germline CDR1 is SGHRS and CDR2 is YFSETQ. CDR3 length: 14 amino acids. J was trimmed by 6 bases and V by 4 bases; bases with no gene match: 7. Using reference TRBV5-1 and TRBJ1-2 for the parts outside the CDR3, the full variable domain is KAGVTQTPRYLIKTRGQQVTLSCSPISGHRSVSWYQQTPGQGLQFLFEYFSETQRNKGNFPGRFSGRQFSNSRSEMNVSTLELGDSALYLCASSPPTGGNGYTFGSGTRLTVV.

This clone occurred a few times. The CDR3 DNA sequence: TGTGCCAGCGAGGATCTAGGGCAGGGGAACTATGGCTACACCTTC. The encoded protein is CASEDLGQGNYGYTF. The rearrangement links TRBV2 to TRBJ1-2; tentative D call: TRBD1 (6 bases). The CDR3 runs 15 residues. The germline V gene encodes CDR1 SNHLY and CDR2 FYNNEI. V was pared by 8 bases and J by 2 bases, with 18 bases between.